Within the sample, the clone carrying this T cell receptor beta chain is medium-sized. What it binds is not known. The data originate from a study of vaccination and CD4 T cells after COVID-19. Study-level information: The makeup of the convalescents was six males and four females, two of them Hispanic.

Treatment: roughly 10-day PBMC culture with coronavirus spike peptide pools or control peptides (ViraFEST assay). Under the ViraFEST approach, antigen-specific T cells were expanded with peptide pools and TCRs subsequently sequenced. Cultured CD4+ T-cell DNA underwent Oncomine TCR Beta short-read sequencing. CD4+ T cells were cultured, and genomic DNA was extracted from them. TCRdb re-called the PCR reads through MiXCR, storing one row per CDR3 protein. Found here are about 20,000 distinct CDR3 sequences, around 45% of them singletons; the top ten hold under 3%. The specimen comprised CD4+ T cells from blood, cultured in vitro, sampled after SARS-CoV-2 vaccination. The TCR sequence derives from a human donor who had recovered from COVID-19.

CDR3: CASSPPGGGAGSPLHF. As DNA, the CDR3 is TGTGCCAGCAGCCCCCCAGGAGGGGGCGCAGGGTCACCCCTCCACTTT. The chain combines TRBV7-2 with TRBJ1-6; 7 bases match TRBD1. Trimming cost V 5 bases and J 10 bases; bases outside gene matches: 14. The CDR3 length is 16 residues. The germline CDR1 and CDR2 sequences are SGHTA and FQGNSA.